A selection of T cell receptor beta chains follows, all from one sample in a study of radiation and T cells in renal cell carcinoma. Data came from immunoSEQ multiplex PCR; TCRdb stores just in-frame clones and leaves some out. The sample has under 25,000 clones, 50% to 65% seen once. The input for sequencing was tumor tissue, taken from a patient whose treatment included radiotherapy and nephrectomy. These receptors all stem from a woman in her 70s with renal cell carcinoma. Each CDR3 is given with its conserved first and last residue. The D gene is left open where the match is weak. The size field is filled for only some rows; it gives once, few, many or a size class.

abundance | j_gene | v_gene | d_gene | CDR3aa | CDR3nt
. | TRBJ1-1 | TRBV5-1 | . | CASSLVGGAGTEAFF | TGCGCCAGCAGCTTGGTTGGGGGCGCAGGCACTGAAGCTTTCTTT
. | TRBJ2-5 | TRBV2 | . | CASSARPLRGETQYF | TGTGCCAGCAGTGCCAGACCTCTGAGGGGGGAGACCCAGTACTTC
. | TRBJ1-1 | TRBV5-6 | . | CASSLGVGDEAFF | TGTGCCAGCAGCTTGGGGGTGGGTGATGAAGCTTTCTTT
. | TRBJ1-5 | TRBV6-6 | TRBD1 | CASTQTGPHQPQHF | TGTGCCAGCACCCAGACAGGGCCGCATCAGCCCCAGCATTTT
. | TRBJ2-7 | TRBV4-1 | TRBD1 | CASSQAGTGIYEQYF | TGCGCCAGCAGCCAAGCCGGGACAGGGATTTACGAGCAGTACTTC
. | TRBJ1-1 | TRBV5-4 | . | CASSHPTSGAEAFF | TGTGCCAGCAGCCATCCGACCAGTGGGGCAGAAGCTTTCTTT
medium-sized | TRBJ2-1 | TRBV11-2 | TRBD2 | CASSPAGGSNEQFF | TGTGCCAGCAGCCCGGCGGGGGGGTCCAATGAGCAGTTCTTC
. | TRBJ2-1 | TRBV19 | TRBD2 | CASSIGGSGEFF | TGTGCCAGTAGTATCGGGGGGAGCGGGGAGTTCTTC
. | TRBJ2-1 | TRBV9 | . | CASSTGVSSYNEQFF | TGTGCCAGCAGCACGGGGGTGAGCTCCTACAATGAGCAGTTCTTC
. | TRBJ2-3 | TRBV7-8 | TRBD2 | CASSTQRGGRDTQYF | TGTGCCAGCAGCACCCAGCGGGGGGGCAGGGATACGCAGTATTTT
. | TRBJ1-2 | TRBV7-2 | . | CASSLGFGREGYGYTF | TGTGCCAGCAGCTTAGGCTTCGGCAGGGAAGGCTATGGCTACACCTTC
. | TRBJ1-2 | TRBV5-5 | . | CASSLSVGGAYGYTF | TGTGCCAGCAGCTTGAGTGTGGGGGGCGCGTATGGCTACACCTTC
once | TRBJ1-5 | TRBV15 | . | CATSRDRESQPQHF | TGTGCCACCAGCAGAGATAGGGAATCACAGCCCCAGCATTTT
. | TRBJ1-1 | TRBV19 | . | CASSIPGQDGTEAFF | TGTGCCAGTAGTATCCCAGGACAAGATGGAACTGAAGCTTTCTTT
. | TRBJ1-1 | TRBV19 | . | CASSVSPENTEAFF | TGTGCCAGTAGTGTATCTCCCGAGAACACTGAAGCTTTCTTT
. | TRBJ1-2 | TRBV4-1 | . | CASSQRAGPGYTF | TGCGCCAGCAGCCAAAGGGCAGGGCCGGGCTACACCTTC
. | TRBJ1-1 | TRBV27 | . | CASSLDRGNTEAFF | TGTGCCAGCAGTTTGGATCGGGGGAACACTGAAGCTTTCTTT
. | TRBJ1-1 | TRBV18 | . | CASSPGRTDTEAFF | TGTGCCAGCTCACCCGGACGGACGGACACTGAAGCTTTCTTT
few | TRBJ2-1 | TRBV18 | TRBD2 | CASSLGRLAGGYEQFF | TGTGCCAGCTCACTTGGGAGACTAGCGGGGGGATATGAGCAGTTCTTC
. | TRBJ2-5 | TRBV9 | . | CASSVEGSGQETQYF | TGTGCCAGCAGCGTAGAGGGCAGCGGGCAAGAGACCCAGTACTTC
. | TRBJ2-7 | TRBV6-5 | TRBD1 | CASARGKGADEQYF | TGTGCCAGCGCCCGTGGAAAGGGGGCTGACGAGCAGTACTTC
. | TRBJ1-1 | TRBV4-3 | . | CASSTGYTEAFF | TGCGCCAGCAGCACAGGCTACACTGAAGCTTTCTTT
. | TRBJ1-1 | TRBV6-6 | . | CAITPQGRLNTEAFF | TGTGCCATCACACCACAGGGCCGGTTGAACACTGAAGCTTTCTTT
. | TRBJ2-5 | TRBV11-2 | . | CASSLDYQGGETQYF | TGTGCCAGCAGCTTAGATTACCAGGGGGGAGAGACCCAGTACTTC
. | TRBJ2-6 | TRBV27 | . | CASSPGRSAHSGANVLTF | TGTGCCAGCAGTCCCGGACGGAGCGCACACTCTGGGGCCAACGTCCTGACTTTC
. | TRBJ2-2 | TRBV6-5 | TRBD1 | CASSRRTGSTGELFF | TGTGCCAGCAGTAGACGGACAGGGAGCACCGGGGAGCTGTTTTTT
. | TRBJ2-2 | TRBV27 | . | CASSSTWASARDTGELFF | TGTGCCAGCAGTTCCACTTGGGCTAGCGCCAGGGACACCGGGGAGCTGTTTTTT
few | TRBJ1-6 | TRBV28 | . | CASSPLNSPLHF | TGTGCCAGCAGCCCTCTGAATTCACCCCTCCACTTT
. | TRBJ1-2 | TRBV28 | . | CASSRPQLYGYTF | TGTGCCAGCAGCCGCCCCCAGCTCTATGGCTACACCTTC
. | TRBJ1-1 | TRBV18 | . | CASSLDITNTEAFF | TGTGCCAGCTCACTGGACATCACAAACACTGAAGCTTTCTTT
. | TRBJ1-1 | TRBV4-1 | . | CASSPGTPNTEAFF | TGCGCCAGCAGCCCCGGGACACCGAACACTGAAGCTTTCTTT
. | TRBJ2-3 | TRBV7-9 | TRBD2 | CASSLGDASGGFKQYF | TGTGCCAGCAGCTTAGGTGACGCATCGGGGGGGTTTAAGCAGTATTTT
. | TRBJ2-1 | TRBV2 | TRBD2 | CATRGSGSYNEQFF | TGTGCCACGAGGGGTAGCGGGTCCTACAATGAGCAGTTCTTC
few | TRBJ2-7 | TRBV5-4 | . | CASSPGQVLGEQYF | TGTGCCAGCAGCCCTGGGCAGGTCTTGGGCGAGCAGTACTTC
. | TRBJ2-2 | TRBV2 | . | CASSEGTRSAGELFF | TGTGCCAGCAGTGAAGGGACCAGGAGCGCCGGGGAGCTGTTTTTT
. | TRBJ2-7 | TRBV27 | TRBD2 | CASRKAGGPEQYF | TGTGCCAGCAGAAAAGCGGGGGGGCCTGAGCAGTACTTC
. | TRBJ2-3 | TRBV30 | TRBD2 | CAWSRGLDQGDTQYF | TGTGCCTGGAGTCGGGGACTAGATCAGGGAGATACGCAGTATTTT
. | TRBJ2-6 | TRBV5-1 | . | CASSLENSGANVLTF | TGCGCCAGCAGCTTGGAGAACTCTGGGGCCAACGTCCTGACTTTC
. | TRBJ1-6 | TRBV5-1 | . | CASSLDTYNSPLHF | TGCGCCAGCAGCTTGGACACTTATAATTCACCCCTCCACTTT
. | TRBJ2-3 | TRBV27 | . | CASSPLGSFTQYF | TGTGCCAGCAGTCCCCTAGGTAGCTTTACGCAGTATTTT
. | TRBJ2-1 | TRBV6-6 | TRBD2 | CASSYSGTSGVNEQFF | TGTGCCAGCAGTTATTCCGGGACTAGCGGGGTCAATGAGCAGTTCTTC
once | TRBJ1-2 | TRBV2 | . | CASSPQINYGYTF | TGTGCCAGCAGTCCTCAAATTAACTATGGCTACACCTTC
few | TRBJ2-5 | TRBV29-1 | TRBD1 | CSVRGSETQYF | TGCAGCGTCAGGGGGTCAGAGACCCAGTACTTC
. | TRBJ1-2 | TRBV28 | . | CASSLWGGANNYGYTF | TGTGCCAGCAGCCTGTGGGGTGGGGCCAATAACTATGGCTACACCTTC
. | TRBJ2-1 | TRBV4-1 | TRBD2 | CASSQAGTTRNEQFF | TGCGCCAGCAGCCAAGCCGGGACTACAAGAAATGAGCAGTTCTTC
once | TRBJ2-2 | TRBV6-1 | . | CASSEVQGNTGELFF | TGTGCCAGCAGTGAAGTACAGGGGAACACCGGGGAGCTGTTTTTT
. | TRBJ1-2 | TRBV6-5 | . | CASSYSGNYGYTF | TGTGCCAGCAGTTACTCAGGGAACTATGGCTACACCTTC
few | TRBJ1-6 | TRBV28 | . | CASRSRGPNSPLHF | TGTGCCAGCAGGTCACGGGGGCCTAATTCACCCCTCCACTTT